This T cell receptor beta chain was observed in a study of cytomegalovirus exposure and HLA in healthy donors. This PCR relied on a set of 60 Vbeta primers and 13 Jbeta primers. Produced via immunoSEQ multiplex PCR; TCRdb's table is partial and in-frame only. The sample records roughly 190,000 clones, approximately 78% being singletons. Trimming left V 4 bases short and J 7 bases short, with 12 bases between. This CDR3 region has 13 residues. Germline assignment: CDR1 SGHRS and CDR2 YFSETQ. Healthy bone marrow donors made up the cohort. The rearrangement joins TRBV5-1 to TRBJ1-3; D is undetermined. The clonotype originates from a woman aged 18-29 years in good health and CMV-seronegative. The specimen sequenced was PBMCs. The CDR3 bases are TGCGCCAGCAGCCTGACCCCCGGGAACACCATATATTTT. Its translation: CASSLTPGNTIYF.